What follows describes a single T cell receptor beta chain. Its antigen is currently unknown. The germline gives CDR1 SGHNT, CDR2 YYREEE (reference sequence). The CDR3 runs to 12 residues. Trimming shortened V by 7 bases and J by 3 bases, and 10 bases separated the two germline ends. 60 Vbeta and 13 Jbeta primers were used in PCR. TCRdb's copy holds only in-frame clones and misses some; the assay was immunoSEQ multiplex PCR. Found here are 110,000 or so clones, 60% to 80% of them singletons; the top ten hold roughly 8.6%. The data were taken from a study of cytomegalovirus exposure and HLA in healthy donors. Study in general: Early released data had around 79 million unique TCRs, all coming from HLA-typed donors.

The study, taken as a whole, reports: Presence/absence analyses took donor sequencing depth as roughly uniform. When analyzed later, the rates of TCR association showed variation by HLA locus, with DRB1 the most and HLA-C the fewest. A link between a missense DCLRE1C variant and TCR beta V- and J-gene trimming emerged from a later analysis.

The sequence was obtained from a middle-aged woman in good health and CMV-seropositive. The rearrangement links TRBV5-4 to TRBJ1-1, with D maybe TRBD1 (5 bases). Material for sequencing was PBMCs. The CDR3 bases are TGTGCCAGCCAAGGGGAGGACACTGAAGCTTTCTTT. Amino acid sequence: CASQGEDTEAFF.